This TCR beta chain stems from a study of OX40 agonist ivuxolimab in advanced cancers. About the study: Of the patients, three showed partial responses, one with hepatocellular carcinoma and two with cutaneous melanoma. Study-wide results and caveats: CD8+ T cells averaged more expanded clones than CD4+. With doses of 0.1 to 3.0 mg/kg, CD4+ and CD8+ blood T cells had undergone clonal expansion by week 6. Some nonresponders additionally presented with little normalized T-cell clonal expansion.

This table comes from immunoSEQ multiplex PCR, and its TCRdb copy is limited to in-frame clones, with some not included. The sample shows 25,000 or so clones, about 77% of them seen only once. The CDR3 length is 13 residues. V dropped 4 bases and J dropped 2 bases, with 10 bases sitting between them. Looked up from germline, CDR1 is SQVTM and CDR2 is ANQGSEA. Comment on this clone: Its specificity is not known.

This TCR derives from an adult with an advanced solid tumor such as melanoma, head and neck, liver or kidney cancer. Sequencing used CD4+ or CD8+ T cells sorted from blood, obtained in a trial of the OX40 agonist ivuxolimab. The J gene is TRBJ2-3, the V gene TRBV29-1; D is undetermined. CDR3 sequence reads: CSVASPLTDTQYF. CDR3 sequence (DNA): TGCAGCGTTGCTTCCCCCCTCACAGATACGCAGTATTTT.